Listed below are T cell receptor beta chains from one sample, sequenced in a study of T-cell memory formation after mild COVID-19. MiXCR, run by TCRdb on the 5' RACE reads, gives a single entry per CDR3 protein. The sample includes 350,000 or so distinct CDR3 sequences, 10% to 15% of them seen just once. Sequencing was done on a sample of PBMCs or a T cell subset sorted from them (not recorded which). The receptors stem from a man between 18 and 35 years old who had mild COVID-19 (a few samples of this study predate the infection). Cell type and time point are not known. Both conserved end residues are part of each CDR3. A D gene is named only where the DNA matches it firmly. Only some rows state a clone size, as once, few, many or a class for expanded clones.

abundance: once; j_gene: TRBJ1-4; d_gene: .; v_gene: TRBV6-2/TRBV6-3; CDR3aa: CASSRQIATNEKLFF; CDR3nt: TGTGCCAGCAGCAGACAGATTGCAACTAATGAAAAACTGTTTTTT
abundance: .; j_gene: TRBJ2-7; d_gene: .; v_gene: TRBV11-2; CDR3aa: CASSLGPSVYEQYF; CDR3nt: TGTGCCAGCAGCTTAGGCCCCTCAGTCTACGAGCAGTACTTC
abundance: few; j_gene: TRBJ2-5; d_gene: TRBD1; v_gene: TRBV11-1; CDR3aa: CASSWSGTGKETQYF; CDR3nt: TGTGCCAGCAGCTGGTCCGGGACAGGGAAAGAGACCCAGTACTTC
abundance: once; j_gene: TRBJ2-3; d_gene: .; v_gene: TRBV25-1; CDR3aa: CASSEFLEPDTQYF; CDR3nt: TGTGCCAGCAGTGAGTTTCTAGAGCCAGATACGCAGTATTTT
abundance: many; j_gene: TRBJ2-5; d_gene: .; v_gene: TRBV9; CDR3aa: CASSVDARQETQYF; CDR3nt: TGTGCCAGCAGCGTAGATGCGCGCCAAGAGACCCAGTACTTC
abundance: few; j_gene: TRBJ2-5; d_gene: .; v_gene: TRBV7-9; CDR3aa: CASSLAPRVSETQYF; CDR3nt: TGTGCCAGCAGCTTAGCCCCCAGGGTCTCAGAGACCCAGTACTTC
abundance: few; j_gene: TRBJ1-2; d_gene: .; v_gene: TRBV7-9; CDR3aa: CASSLVTVYGYTF; CDR3nt: TGTGCCAGCAGCTTAGTCACGGTCTATGGCTACACCTTC
abundance: few; j_gene: TRBJ1-1; d_gene: .; v_gene: TRBV25-1; CDR3aa: CASSERGAHEAFF; CDR3nt: TGTGCCAGCAGTGAAAGGGGGGCCCACGAAGCTTTCTTT
abundance: .; j_gene: TRBJ2-2; d_gene: .; v_gene: TRBV7-2; CDR3aa: CASSVLGPGELFF; CDR3nt: TGTGCCAGCAGCGTCCTTGGGCCCGGGGAGCTGTTTTTT
abundance: .; j_gene: TRBJ2-1; d_gene: .; v_gene: TRBV7-2; CDR3aa: CASSLYFYNEQFF; CDR3nt: TGTGCCAGCAGCTTATACTTTTACAATGAGCAGTTCTTC
abundance: few; j_gene: TRBJ1-1; d_gene: .; v_gene: TRBV20-1; CDR3aa: CSCPHRFRSEAFF; CDR3nt: TGCAGTTGCCCTCATCGATTTAGGTCTGAAGCTTTCTTT
abundance: once; j_gene: TRBJ2-1; d_gene: .; v_gene: TRBV7-2; CDR3aa: CASSLGVHNEQFF; CDR3nt: TGTGCCAGCAGCTTAGGGGTCCACAATGAGCAGTTCTTC
abundance: few; j_gene: TRBJ2-7; d_gene: .; v_gene: TRBV10-3; CDR3aa: CAISVGGATYEQYF; CDR3nt: TGTGCCATCAGTGTCGGGGGCGCGACCTACGAGCAGTACTTC
abundance: few; j_gene: TRBJ1-2; d_gene: .; v_gene: TRBV5-1; CDR3aa: CASSAVSQGNYGYTF; CDR3nt: TGCGCCAGCAGCGCCGTGTCCCAGGGGAACTATGGCTACACCTTC
abundance: many; j_gene: TRBJ1-1; d_gene: .; v_gene: TRBV4-3; CDR3aa: CASSRDVNTEAFF; CDR3nt: TGCGCCAGCAGCCGGGACGTGAACACTGAAGCTTTCTTT
abundance: .; j_gene: TRBJ2-5; d_gene: TRBD1; v_gene: TRBV12-5; CDR3aa: CASGFGTGLVGETQYF; CDR3nt: TGTGCTAGTGGTTTCGGGACAGGTCTCGTGGGAGAGACCCAGTACTTC
abundance: few; j_gene: TRBJ2-7; d_gene: .; v_gene: TRBV15; CDR3aa: CATSREDGGENEQYF; CDR3nt: TGTGCCACCAGCAGAGAGGACGGGGGCGAGAACGAGCAGTACTTC
abundance: few; j_gene: TRBJ1-1; d_gene: .; v_gene: TRBV7-9; CDR3aa: CASSHPYGNTEAFF; CDR3nt: TGTGCCAGCAGCCACCCCTATGGGAACACTGAAGCTTTCTTT
abundance: .; j_gene: TRBJ1-3; d_gene: .; v_gene: TRBV11-2; CDR3aa: CASRAVYGERNTIYF; CDR3nt: TGTGCCAGCAGAGCAGTGTATGGGGAGAGAAACACCATATATTTT
abundance: few; j_gene: TRBJ2-6; d_gene: .; v_gene: TRBV7-9; CDR3aa: CASSQRTAFSGANVLTF; CDR3nt: TGTGCCAGCAGCCAGAGGACAGCCTTCTCTGGGGCCAACGTCCTGACTTTC
abundance: .; j_gene: TRBJ1-1; d_gene: .; v_gene: TRBV7-3; CDR3aa: CASSLAPVGNTEAFF; CDR3nt: TGTGCCAGCAGCTTAGCTCCCGTCGGGAACACTGAAGCTTTCTTT
abundance: few; j_gene: TRBJ1-2; d_gene: TRBD1; v_gene: TRBV7-9; CDR3aa: CASSPGTGALYGYTF; CDR3nt: TGTGCCAGCAGCCCCGGGACAGGGGCCCTGTATGGCTACACCTTC
abundance: .; j_gene: TRBJ2-3; d_gene: TRBD2; v_gene: TRBV19; CDR3aa: CASSGGLRESDTQYF; CDR3nt: TGTGCCAGTAGTGGGGGACTAAGGGAATCAGATACGCAGTATTTT
abundance: few; j_gene: TRBJ2-7; d_gene: .; v_gene: TRBV5-6; CDR3aa: CASSRITLQDSSYEQYF; CDR3nt: TGTGCCAGCAGCCGGATTACACTACAGGATAGCTCCTACGAGCAGTACTTC
abundance: few; j_gene: TRBJ2-7; d_gene: TRBD2; v_gene: TRBV6-5; CDR3aa: CASSPRGFEQYF; CDR3nt: TGTGCCAGCAGTCCGCGGGGGTTCGAGCAGTACTTC
abundance: few; j_gene: TRBJ1-5; d_gene: .; v_gene: TRBV6-2/TRBV6-3; CDR3aa: CASSYSGPPNQPQHF; CDR3nt: TGTGCCAGCAGTTACTCAGGGCCCCCTAATCAGCCCCAGCATTTT
abundance: .; j_gene: TRBJ2-5; d_gene: TRBD2; v_gene: TRBV27; CDR3aa: CASSMSGSGGGVETQYF; CDR3nt: TGTGCCAGCAGTATGTCTGGGAGCGGGGGTGGCGTAGAGACCCAGTACTTC
abundance: few; j_gene: TRBJ2-1; d_gene: TRBD2; v_gene: TRBV7-3; CDR3aa: CASSSTGTSGAGNEQFF; CDR3nt: TGTGCCAGCAGCTCAACCGGGACTAGCGGGGCAGGCAATGAGCAGTTCTTC
abundance: .; j_gene: TRBJ2-1; d_gene: .; v_gene: TRBV6-2/TRBV6-3; CDR3aa: CASSYSGLYNEQFF; CDR3nt: TGTGCCAGCAGTTATTCGGGACTGTACAATGAGCAGTTCTTC
abundance: many; j_gene: TRBJ1-1; d_gene: .; v_gene: TRBV5-1; CDR3aa: CASSWGTGNKEAFF; CDR3nt: TGCGCCAGCAGCTGGGGGACGGGGAACAAAGAAGCTTTCTTT
abundance: few; j_gene: TRBJ1-1; d_gene: .; v_gene: TRBV6-5; CDR3aa: CASSYSGPLTTMNTEAFF; CDR3nt: TGTGCCAGCAGTTACTCGGGACCGCTAACAACCATGAACACTGAAGCTTTCTTT
abundance: many; j_gene: TRBJ2-1; d_gene: TRBD2; v_gene: TRBV4-2; CDR3aa: CASSQQGLAGGLYNEQFF; CDR3nt: TGTGCCAGCAGCCAACAGGGACTAGCGGGGGGACTTTACAATGAGCAGTTCTTC
abundance: .; j_gene: TRBJ2-1; d_gene: TRBD2; v_gene: TRBV7-6; CDR3aa: CASSLGFSGGAVRSYNEQFF; CDR3nt: TGTGCCAGCAGCTTAGGGTTTAGCGGGGGGGCGGTCAGGTCCTACAATGAGCAGTTCTTC
abundance: .; j_gene: TRBJ2-3; d_gene: .; v_gene: TRBV9; CDR3aa: CASSGTLRTDTQYF; CDR3nt: TGTGCCAGCAGCGGGACCCTGCGCACAGATACGCAGTATTTT
abundance: many; j_gene: TRBJ1-4; d_gene: TRBD1; v_gene: TRBV7-2; CDR3aa: CASSLAGGTGWSEKLFF; CDR3nt: TGTGCCAGCAGCCTGGCGGGCGGGACAGGTTGGAGTGAAAAACTGTTTTTT
abundance: few; j_gene: TRBJ2-2; d_gene: TRBD1; v_gene: TRBV5-1; CDR3aa: CASSRTGGHTGELFF; CDR3nt: TGCGCCAGCAGCAGAACAGGGGGTCACACCGGGGAGCTGTTTTTT
abundance: few; j_gene: TRBJ2-3; d_gene: .; v_gene: TRBV7-9; CDR3aa: CASSLAEITDTQYF; CDR3nt: TGTGCCAGCAGCTTAGCGGAAATCACAGATACGCAGTATTTT
abundance: .; j_gene: TRBJ1-2; d_gene: .; v_gene: TRBV5-1; CDR3aa: CASSLDIFVQGYTF; CDR3nt: TGCGCCAGCAGCTTGGACATATTTGTCCAGGGCTACACCTTC
abundance: few; j_gene: TRBJ2-5; d_gene: .; v_gene: TRBV5-1; CDR3aa: CASSLTGVGEETQYF; CDR3nt: TGCGCCAGCAGCTTGACGGGCGTCGGGGAAGAGACCCAGTACTTC
abundance: .; j_gene: TRBJ2-1; d_gene: .; v_gene: TRBV21-1; CDR3aa: CASSKAGSRDEQFF; CDR3nt: TGTGCCAGCAGCAAAGCCGGAAGCCGTGATGAGCAGTTCTTC
abundance: few; j_gene: TRBJ1-5; d_gene: .; v_gene: TRBV4-1; CDR3aa: CASSLPEGGSNQPQHF; CDR3nt: TGCGCCAGCAGCCTGCCTGAGGGGGGTAGCAATCAGCCCCAGCATTTT
abundance: .; j_gene: TRBJ1-2; d_gene: .; v_gene: TRBV12-3/TRBV12-4; CDR3aa: CAIDKGDGYTF; CDR3nt: TGTGCCATAGACAAGGGTGATGGCTACACCTTC
abundance: .; j_gene: TRBJ2-5; d_gene: .; v_gene: TRBV6-5; CDR3aa: CASGLTFPETQYF; CDR3nt: TGTGCCAGCGGTCTAACCTTTCCAGAGACCCAGTACTTC